These 11 T cell receptor beta chains were sequenced from one sample in a study of blood T cells in healthy people across ages. Using a J-beta primer mix together with a sample-barcoded 5' primer, a second PCR was run for roughly 7 to 11 cycles. TCRdb redid the calling of the 5' RACE reads with MiXCR, one entry per CDR3 protein. The sample lists over a million distinct CDR3 sequences, approximately 63% occurring once. What was sequenced was blood. The origin of the receptors is a man between 18 and 29 years old in good health.

The rearrangement uses TRBV5-1 and TRBJ2-1; 8 nucleotides agree with TRBD2. Germline assignment: CDR1 SGHRS and CDR2 YFSETQ. CDR3 length: 16 residues. V trimming: 4 bases; J trimming: 3 bases; junction bases outside the gene matches: 9. The chain's CDR3 is CASSPSAGGFYNEQFF. For the CDR3, the DNA is TGCGCCAGCAGCCCCAGCGCGGGAGGATTCTACAATGAGCAGTTCTTC.

V usage is TRBV11-2 and J usage is TRBJ2-5; 11 bases agree with TRBD2. J gave up 4 bases and V 2 bases, and 6 bases lay outside the gene matches. Germline V gene lookup returns CDR1 SGHAT and CDR2 FQNNGV. The CDR3 has 16 residues. This chain's CDR3 is CASSLLAGGRAETQYF. The CDR3, as DNA: TGTGCCAGCAGCTTACTAGCGGGAGGACGGGCAGAGACCCAGTACTTC.

The table lists this clonotype with a count of one. This chain connects TRBV27 to TRBJ2-5, with D perhaps being TRBD1 or TRBD2 (5 bases each). Trimming took 2 bases from V and 0 from J, leaving 13 bases between them. The CDR3 has 16 residues. Germline lookup yields CDR1 MNHEY and CDR2 SMNVEV (reference sequence). CDR3 nucleotide sequence: TGTGCCAGCAGTTTAACGAGGGGAAAGTACCAAGAGACCCAGTACTTC. Amino acid sequence: CASSLTRGKYQETQYF.

The V gene is TRBV12-3 or TRBV12-4, the J gene TRBJ1-1, with TRBD1 matching over 8 bases. The trim removed 9 bases at V and 4 bases at J, leaving 10 bases unmatched. The CDR3 is 14 residues long. In DNA, the CDR3 is TGTGCCAGTTTAACCGGGACAGGCGGCACTGAAGCTTTCTTT. The encoded protein is CASLTGTGGTEAFF.

Points on this clonotype: Since the CDR3 does not end with the conserved phenylalanine or tryptophan, this likely comes from a read error. The gene calls are TRBV9 and TRBJ2-4; tentatively, D is TRBD1 or TRBD2 (5 bases each). The J call may be in error: the DNA end matches TRBJ2-7 better. The CDR3 extends over 14 amino acids. Germline CDR1 reads SGDLS; CDR2 reads YYNGEE. The CDR3 loop is CASSVGDDPYEQYL. In nucleotides, the CDR3 is TGTGCCAGCAGCGTAGGGGACGACCCCTACGAGCAGTACCTC.

This clonotype was seen only a few times. The V call is TRBV2, the J call TRBJ2-7, with no clear D. CDR1 and CDR2 (germline): SNHLY, FYNNEI. Trimming took 8 bases from V and 5 from J, leaving 10 bases between them. The CDR3 is 11 residues long. The DNA for the CDR3 is TGTGCCAGCCTGAGTGCGAACGAGCAGTACTTC. The encoded protein is CASLSANEQYF. The full variable domain, completed using reference TRBV2 and TRBJ2-7, is EPEVTQTPSHQVTQMGQEVILRCVPISNHLYFYWYRQILGQKVEFLVSFYNNEISEKSEIFDDQFSVERPDGSNFTLKIRSTKLEDSAMYFCASLSANEQYFGPGTRLTVT.

This clonotype was seen more than once but under ten times. DNA for the CDR3: TGCAGTGCGACTGGGGGGGACTCCGCCACGGGGACCCAGTACTTC. Translated, it gives CSATGGDSATGTQYF. The V gene is TRBV20-1, the J gene TRBJ2-5; 7 bases match TRBD2. Per germline, CDR1 DFQATT and CDR2 SNEGSKA (reference sequence). This CDR3 region has 15 residues. Trimming cost V 6 bases and J 7 bases; bases outside gene matches: 17.

The chain uses TRBV3-1 and TRBJ1-2; perhaps TRBD1 as D (6 bases). CDR3 size: 15 residues. V lost 1 base, J lost 2 bases, and 11 bases lay in between. Germline V gene lookup returns CDR1 LGHDT and CDR2 YNNKEL (reference sequence). CDR3 bases: TGTGCCAGCAGCCAAGCATCGACAGGCAACTATGGCTACACCTTC. Protein: CASSQASTGNYGYTF.

The V call is TRBV12-3 or TRBV12-4, the J call TRBJ2-7; D is tentatively TRBD1 or TRBD2 (5 bases each). The CDR3 contains 16 residues. V gave up 3 bases and J gave up 7 bases, with 22 bases separating them. In DNA form, the CDR3 reads TGTGCCAGCAGTTTGGCAGGGTGGCGGGCATACAATGAGCAGTACTTC. Translation: CASSLAGWRAYNEQYF.

This chain joins TRBV10-1 and TRBJ2-5; 9 bases align to TRBD2. With the DNA end fitting TRBJ2-7 better, the J assignment may be wrong. CDR1 is WNHNN, CDR2 SYGVQD, per germline (reference sequence). This CDR3 comprises 13 residues. The CDR3 sequence: CASSASGKSEQYF. For the CDR3, the DNA is TGCGCCAGCAGTGCTAGCGGGAAATCCGAGCAGTACTTC.

The chain recombines TRBV12-3 or TRBV12-4 with TRBJ1-2; the match to TRBD1 covers 7 bases. The CDR3 length is 12 residues. V shed 7 bases and J 7 bases; nucleotides not matched to a gene: 6. DNA of the CDR3: TGTGCCAGCACCTTGGGACAGAGTGGCTACACCTTC. Translated, it gives CASTLGQSGYTF.